Shown below are 8 T cell receptor beta chains from a single sample sequenced in a study of cytomegalovirus exposure and HLA in healthy donors. This PCR relied on a set of 60 Vbeta primers and 13 Jbeta primers. TCRdb's table, derived via immunoSEQ multiplex PCR, lists solely in-frame clones and lacks some. The sample consists of 110,000 to 150,000 clones, around 75% of them appearing once. The specimen was PBMCs. All receptors come from a man under 40 in good health and CMV-seronegative.

V gene TRBV7-9 combines with J gene TRBJ2-1; D remains ambiguous. Germline-derived CDR1 and CDR2 are SEHNR and FQNEAQ (reference sequence). The CDR3 has 13 residues. V was shortened by 0 bases and J by 11 bases, with 11 bases between the two germline ends. Here the CDR3 DNA reads TGTGCCAGCAGCTTAGCGCAAGTCGAGAAGCAGTTCTTC. Encoded protein: CASSLAQVEKQFF.

The rearrangement uses TRBV10-1 and TRBJ2-7, with 13 bases aligning to TRBD2. Trimming took 5 bases from V and 6 from J; bases not matched to a gene: 4. Germline V gene lookup returns CDR1 WNHNN and CDR2 SYGVQD (reference sequence). The CDR3 is 14 amino acids. CDR3 DNA sequence: TGCGCCAGCAGTCCGGGACTAGCGGGATCCGAGCAGTACTTC. Amino acids: CASSPGLAGSEQYF.

The V call is TRBV19, the J call TRBJ2-1; 9 bases agree with TRBD2. The CDR3 loop spans 13 amino acids. J gave up 6 bases and V 6 bases, and 3 bases lay outside the gene matches. CDR1 and CDR2 from the germline V gene are LNHDA and SQIVND (reference sequence). The CDR3 protein is CASSQREANEQFF. The CDR3, as DNA: TGTGCCAGTAGCCAGCGGGAGGCCAATGAGCAGTTCTTC.

The chain links TRBV7-2 to TRBJ2-5; tentative D call: TRBD2 (6 bases). This CDR3 spans 14 amino acids. Germline CDR1 SGHTA, CDR2 FQGNSA. Trimming stripped 7 bases from V and 5 bases from J, with 17 bases between. CDR3 bases: TGTGCCAGCACCTTTCCGGGGAGCGGGGAGACCCAGTACTTC. Protein: CASTFPGSGETQYF.

This chain connects TRBV30 to TRBJ1-1; D not certain. Germline CDR1 is GTSNPN and CDR2 is SVGIG (reference sequence). The CDR3 has 16 residues. Trimming took 2 bases from V and 0 from J, leaving 16 bases between them. The CDR3 DNA follows: TGTGCCTGGAGTTCCCCTCGGGAGGCGCTGAACACTGAAGCTTTCTTT. Amino acids: CAWSSPREALNTEAFF.

The rearrangement joins TRBV2 to TRBJ2-5; 13 bases are shared with TRBD2. J gave up 5 bases and V 6 bases, and 15 bases lay outside the gene matches. CDR1 SNHLY and CDR2 FYNNEI come from the germline V gene. The CDR3 is 18 residues long. The chain's CDR3 is CASRRGPGLAGSRETQYF. CDR3 in DNA: TGTGCCAGCAGGAGAGGCCCGGGACTAGCGGGATCGAGGGAGACCCAGTACTTC.

The sample holds a few counts of this clone. The gene calls are TRBV5-6 and TRBJ1-6, with D unclear. V dropped 1 base and J dropped 9 bases, with 14 bases sitting between them. Germline CDR1 SGHDT, CDR2 YYEEEE. The CDR3 is 15 amino acids. Here the CDR3 reads CASSLYRPWSSPLHF. DNA of the CDR3: TGTGCCAGCAGCTTGTATCGACCGTGGAGTTCACCCCTCCACTTT.

The chain carries TRBV30 and TRBJ1-5; D is ambiguous. V was clipped by 1 base and J by 3 bases, with 10 bases between them. CDR1 is GTSNPN and CDR2 is SVGIG in the germline V gene (reference sequence). The CDR3 consists of 14 residues. CDR3 protein: CAWSALAINQPQHF. The CDR3 region has the DNA TGTGCCTGGAGTGCCCTCGCGATCAATCAGCCCCAGCATTTT. The entire variable domain, with the rest obtained from reference TRBV30 and TRBJ1-5, is as follows: SQTIHQWPATLVQPVGSPLSLECTVEGTSNPNLYWYRQAAGRGLQLLFYSVGIGQISSEVPQNLSASRPQDRQFILSSKKLLLSDSGFYLCAWSALAINQPQHFGDGTRLSIL.